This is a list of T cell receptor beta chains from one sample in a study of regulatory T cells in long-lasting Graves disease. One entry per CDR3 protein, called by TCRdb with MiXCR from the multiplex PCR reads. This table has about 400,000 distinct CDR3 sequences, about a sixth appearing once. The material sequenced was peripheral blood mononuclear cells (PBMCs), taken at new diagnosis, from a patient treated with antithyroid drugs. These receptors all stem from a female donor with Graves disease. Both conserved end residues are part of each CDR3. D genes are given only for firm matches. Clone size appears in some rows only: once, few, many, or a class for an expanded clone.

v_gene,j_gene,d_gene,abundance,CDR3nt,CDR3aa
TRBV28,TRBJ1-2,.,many,TGTGCCAGCGGGGGGAACTATGGCTACACCTTC,CASGGNYGYTF
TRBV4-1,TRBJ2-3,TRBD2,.,TGCGCCAGCAGGCCGACTAGCGCGGAAGATACGCAGTATTTT,CASRPTSAEDTQYF
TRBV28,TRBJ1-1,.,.,TGTGCCAGCATCCCCGGCGTGGGTTACGAGAAGGGCACTGAAGCTTTCTTT,CASIPGVGYEKGTEAFF
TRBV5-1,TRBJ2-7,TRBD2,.,TGTGCCAGCAGCTTGGATCCCCAGCGGGGGGGCGTAGCCGAGCAGTACTTC,CASSLDPQRGGVAEQYF
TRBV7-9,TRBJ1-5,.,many,TGTGCCAGCAGCTTAGGGCCAGGCTCGGGGCCCCAGCATTTT,CASSLGPGSGPQHF
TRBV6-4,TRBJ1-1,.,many,TGTGCCAGCATCCCCGGACACGGCCTGAACACTGAAGCTTTCTTT,CASIPGHGLNTEAFF
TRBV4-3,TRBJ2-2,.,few,TGCGCCAGCAGCCAAGTAGGGGGGGCTACGAACACCGGGGAGCTGTTTTTT,CASSQVGGATNTGELFF
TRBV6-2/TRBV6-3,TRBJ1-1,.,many,TGTGCCAGCAGTGAAGCCTGGGTTAACACTGAAGCTTTCTTT,CASSEAWVNTEAFF
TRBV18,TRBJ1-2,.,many,TGTGCCAGCTCAATCACGACCGAATATGGCTACACCTTC,CASSITTEYGYTF
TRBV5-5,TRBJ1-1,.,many,TGTGCCAGCAGCTTGGGGGCTCTCAGCACGCAAGCTTTCTTT,CASSLGALSTQAFF
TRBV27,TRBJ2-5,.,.,TGTGCCAGCAGTCCCTTCCGGGGGTTCCAAGAGACCCAGTACTTC,CASSPFRGFQETQYF
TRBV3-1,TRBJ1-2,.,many,TGTGCCAGCAGCCCCGGGAGGGAGAGCTATGGCTACACCTTC,CASSPGRESYGYTF
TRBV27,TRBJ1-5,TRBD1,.,TGTGCCAGCAGTTTATGGGGACAGGGAGGGAATCAGCCCCAGCATTTT,CASSLWGQGGNQPQHF
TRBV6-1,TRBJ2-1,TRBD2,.,TGTGCCAGCTGCCCTAGAACCGGGACTAGCGGCAATGAGCAGTTCTTC,CASCPRTGTSGNEQFF
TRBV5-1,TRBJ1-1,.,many,TGCGCCAGCAGCTTGGGTCTATTGAGTCGCCGGAACACTGAAGCTTTCTTT,CASSLGLLSRRNTEAFF
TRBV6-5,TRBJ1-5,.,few,TGTGCCAGCAGTTACTACGCAGGGGCCCATCAGCCCCAGCATTTT,CASSYYAGAHQPQHF